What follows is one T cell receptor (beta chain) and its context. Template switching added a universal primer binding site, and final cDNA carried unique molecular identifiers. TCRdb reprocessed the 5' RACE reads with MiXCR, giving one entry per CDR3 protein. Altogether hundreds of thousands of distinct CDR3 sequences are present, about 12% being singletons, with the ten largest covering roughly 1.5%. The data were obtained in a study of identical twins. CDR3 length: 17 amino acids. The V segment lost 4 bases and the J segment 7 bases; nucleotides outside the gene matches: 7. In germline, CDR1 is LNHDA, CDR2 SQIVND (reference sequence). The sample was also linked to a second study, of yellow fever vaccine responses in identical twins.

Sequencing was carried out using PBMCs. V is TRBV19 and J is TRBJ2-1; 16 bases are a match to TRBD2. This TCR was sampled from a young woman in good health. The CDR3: CASSRGTSGGARNEQFF. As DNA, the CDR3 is TGTGCCAGTAGTAGAGGGACTAGCGGGGGGGCACGGAATGAGCAGTTCTTC.